This T cell receptor (beta chain) was documented in a study of technical replicates of blood from a handful of donors. Germline V gene lookup returns CDR1 KGHSH and CDR2 LQKENI. V was clipped by 1 base and J by 4 bases; unmatched bases: 14. The CDR3 has 19 amino acids. Some clones are missing from TCRdb's copy, which holds only in-frame ones; the method was immunoSEQ multiplex PCR. This repertoire shows 66,000 or so clones, roughly 90% found once; its top ten account for 4.5% to 5%. The sequenced sample consisted of PBMCs. This clonotype originated in a human donor in good health. Some clones in this sample may be carry-over from other donors' samples. The chain has TRBV18 and TRBJ2-3, with 10 nucleotides matching TRBD2. The CDR3 DNA is TGTGCCAGCTCACCACAAAGAACTAGCGGGACCGAAGGTTCAGATACGCAGTATTTT. Translated: CASSPQRTSGTEGSDTQYF. Complete variable domain (other parts from reference TRBV18 and TRBJ2-3): NAGVMQNPRHLVRRRGQEARLRCSPMKGHSHVYWYRQLPEEGLKFMVYLQKENIIDESGMPKERFSAEFPKEGPSILRIQQVVRGDSAAYFCASSPQRTSGTEGSDTQYFGPGTRLTVL.